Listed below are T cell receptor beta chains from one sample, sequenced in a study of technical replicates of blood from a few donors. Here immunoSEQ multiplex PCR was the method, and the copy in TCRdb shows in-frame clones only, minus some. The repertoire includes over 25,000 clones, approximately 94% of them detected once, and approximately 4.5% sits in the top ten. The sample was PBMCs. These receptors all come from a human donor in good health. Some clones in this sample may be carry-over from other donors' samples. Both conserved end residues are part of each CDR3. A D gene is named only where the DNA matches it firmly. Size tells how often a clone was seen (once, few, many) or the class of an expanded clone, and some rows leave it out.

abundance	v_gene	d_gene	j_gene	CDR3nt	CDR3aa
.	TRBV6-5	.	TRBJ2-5	TGTGCCAGCAGCGGAAATACTAGGCACCAAGAGACCCAGTACTTC	CASSGNTRHQETQYF
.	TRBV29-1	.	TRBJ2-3	TGCAGCGTTGGGTCCAGGGTTGATACGCAGTATTTT	CSVGSRVDTQYF
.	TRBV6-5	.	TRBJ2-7	TGTGCCAGTACGGGGAGCTCCTACGAGCAGTACTTC	CASTGSSYEQYF
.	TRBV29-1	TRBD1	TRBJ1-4	TGCAGCGCCCGACAGGGAAGGTATGAAAAACTGTTTTTT	CSARQGRYEKLFF
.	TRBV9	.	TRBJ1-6	TGTGCCAGCAGCGTTGGAGAGGGGACTTGGGGGAATTCACCCCTCCACTTT	CASSVGEGTWGNSPLHF
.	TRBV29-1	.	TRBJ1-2	TGCAGCGTTGGTCTGGACAGCCAAAACACCTTC	CSVGLDSQNTF
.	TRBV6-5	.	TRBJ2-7	TGTGCCAGCAGTTATCGTGAGGGTCCCTACGAGCAGTACTTC	CASSYREGPYEQYF
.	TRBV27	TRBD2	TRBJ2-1	TGTGCCAGCAGTTTTGTCGGGAGGTACAATGAGCAGTTCTTC	CASSFVGRYNEQFF
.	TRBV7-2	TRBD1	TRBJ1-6	TGTGCCAGCAGCTTAGCGACAGGGGGGAATTCACCCCTCCACTTT	CASSLATGGNSPLHF
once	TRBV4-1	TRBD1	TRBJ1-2	TGCGCCAGCAGGCAGGGGGCTGCGAACTATGGCTACACCTTC	CASRQGAANYGYTF
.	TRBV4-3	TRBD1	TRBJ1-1	TGCGCCAGCAGAGGGGGCAGGGGGAACACTGAAGCTTTCTTT	CASRGGRGNTEAFF
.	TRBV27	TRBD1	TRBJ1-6	TGTGCCAGCAGTTTAACAGGACAGGGTAATTCACCCCTCCACTTT	CASSLTGQGNSPLHF
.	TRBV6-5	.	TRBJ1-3	TGTGCCAGCAGTTATACACAGCAAAGTGGCTCTCTCACCATATATTTT	CASSYTQQSGSLTIYF
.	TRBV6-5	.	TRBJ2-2	TGTGCCAGCAGACTGGCCGGGGAGCTGTTTTTT	CASRLAGELFF
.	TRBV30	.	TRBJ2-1	TGTGCCTGCGTTGCTTCCTACTCCTACAATGAGCAGTTCTTC	CACVASYSYNEQFF
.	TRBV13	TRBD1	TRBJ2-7	TGTGCCAGCAATCCCAGGCCGGGACAGGGCTACGAGCAGTACTTC	CASNPRPGQGYEQYF
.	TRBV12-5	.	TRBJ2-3	TGTGCTAGTGGTTTGCCGGAGGGAGATACGCAGTATTTT	CASGLPEGDTQYF
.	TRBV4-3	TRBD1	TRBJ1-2	TGCGCCAGCAGCCCCGATGGGACAGCTACTAACTATGGCTACACCTTC	CASSPDGTATNYGYTF
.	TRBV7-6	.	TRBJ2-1	TGTGCCAGCAGCTTAGAACAGTCGGATGAGCAGTTCTTC	CASSLEQSDEQFF
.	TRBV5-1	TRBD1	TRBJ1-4	TGCGCCAGCAGCCTGGGACAGGGGGTTGACGAAAAACTGTTTTTT	CASSLGQGVDEKLFF
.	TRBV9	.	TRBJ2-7	TGTGCCAGCAGCGTCGGGGGTTCCTACGAGCAGTACTTC	CASSVGGSYEQYF
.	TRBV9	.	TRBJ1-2	TGTGCCAGCAGCGGAACGCAGGGGAGCCCTAACTATGGCTACACCTTC	CASSGTQGSPNYGYTF
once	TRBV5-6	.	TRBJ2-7	TGTGCCAGCAGCTTAAGCGGATTCTCCTACGAGCAGTACTTC	CASSLSGFSYEQYF
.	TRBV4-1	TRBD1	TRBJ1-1	TGCGCCAGCAGACCGACAGGGGGCACTGAAGCTTTCTTT	CASRPTGGTEAFF
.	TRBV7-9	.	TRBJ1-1	TGTGCCAGCAGTCTCTGGCAGGGGAAGTACACTGAAGCTTTCTTT	CASSLWQGKYTEAFF
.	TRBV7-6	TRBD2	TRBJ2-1	TGTGCCAGCAGCTTATTGCGCACGGGAGGGTCGGATGAGCAGTTCTTC	CASSLLRTGGSDEQFF
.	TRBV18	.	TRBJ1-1	TGTGCCAGCTCATACCCCAGGGGAACTGAAGCTTTCTTT	CASSYPRGTEAFF
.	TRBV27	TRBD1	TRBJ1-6	TGTGCCAGCACCCTTAGTGCAGGGGGTCTCAATTCACCCCTCCACTTT	CASTLSAGGLNSPLHF
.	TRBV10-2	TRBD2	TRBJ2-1	TGCGCCAGCAGTGAGTTGGCTAGCGGGAGCCCCTACAATGAGCAGTTCTTC	CASSELASGSPYNEQFF
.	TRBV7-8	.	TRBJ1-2	TGTGCCAGCAGCTTAGGCGGGGCCTATGGCTACACCTTC	CASSLGGAYGYTF
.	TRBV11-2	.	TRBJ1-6	TGTGCCAGCAGCTTGGGGGAAGGAGGGAATTCACCCCTCCACTTT	CASSLGEGGNSPLHF
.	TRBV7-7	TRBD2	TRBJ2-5	TGTGCCAGCAGCTTAGGAACAAGAGCGGGGGAACAAGAGACCCAGTACTTC	CASSLGTRAGEQETQYF
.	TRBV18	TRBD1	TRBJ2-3	TGTGCCAGCTCGGAACAGGGGGCGACAGATACGCAGTATTTT	CASSEQGATDTQYF
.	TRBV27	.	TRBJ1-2	TGTGCCAGCAGTTCGGGTAGAGACAACTATGGCTACACCTTC	CASSSGRDNYGYTF
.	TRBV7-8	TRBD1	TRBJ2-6	TGTGCCAGCAGCTTAGCGGGACAGCGCTCCGGGGCCAACGTCCTGACTTTC	CASSLAGQRSGANVLTF
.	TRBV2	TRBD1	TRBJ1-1	TGTGCCAGCAGTGGGACAGGGAAGGCGGGAACTGAAGCTTTCTTT	CASSGTGKAGTEAFF
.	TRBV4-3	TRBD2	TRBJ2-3	TGCGCCAGCAGCCAAGCCCCGGCTAGCGGGAGATCCACAGATACGCAGTATTTT	CASSQAPASGRSTDTQYF
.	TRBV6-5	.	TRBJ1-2	TGTGCCAGCAGAGCTCCAGGGGTAGGGGGCTACACCTTC	CASRAPGVGGYTF
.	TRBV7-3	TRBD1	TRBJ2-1	TGTGCCAGCAGCTCATCACAGGGGTGGCACAATGAGCAGTTCTTC	CASSSSQGWHNEQFF
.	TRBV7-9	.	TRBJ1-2	TGTGCCAGCAGCTTAAGCGTCGGTGGCTACACCTTC	CASSLSVGGYTF
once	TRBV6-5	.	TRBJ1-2	TGTGCCAGCAGAGCACCAGGGGTGCAAAAAGTTGGCTACACCTTC	CASRAPGVQKVGYTF
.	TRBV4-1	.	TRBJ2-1	TGCGCCAGCAGCCAATCCACTACCGATTACAATGAGCAGTTCTTC	CASSQSTTDYNEQFF
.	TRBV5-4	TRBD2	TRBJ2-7	TGTGCCAGCAGCCTCCCGGGGCTAGCGGGAAGGTCCTACGAGCAGTACTTC	CASSLPGLAGRSYEQYF
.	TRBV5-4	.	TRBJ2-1	TGTGCCAGCAGCTTGGGTAACTCCTACAATGAGCAGTTCTTC	CASSLGNSYNEQFF
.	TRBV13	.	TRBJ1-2	TGTGCCAGCAGCTTAGGGTCGTTTTACAGGGACGGCTACACCTTC	CASSLGSFYRDGYTF
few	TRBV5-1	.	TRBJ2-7	TGCGCCAGCAGCTTGGAAGCGGAACTCTCCTACGAGCAGTACTTC	CASSLEAELSYEQYF
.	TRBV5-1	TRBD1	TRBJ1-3	TGCGCCAGCAGCGCCGGGACAGGGAAAAACACCATATATTTT	CASSAGTGKNTIYF
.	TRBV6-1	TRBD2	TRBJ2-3	TGTGCCAGCAGTGAGCGGGAGCACACAGATACGCAGTATTTT	CASSEREHTDTQYF
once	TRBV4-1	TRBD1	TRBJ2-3	TGCGCCAGCAGCCAAGACGGGACAGCGCGCACAGATACGCAGTATTTT	CASSQDGTARTDTQYF
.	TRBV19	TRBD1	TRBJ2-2	TGTGCCAGTAGTTCCGGGACAGGGCGTACCGGGGAGCTGTTTTTT	CASSSGTGRTGELFF